This T cell receptor beta chain was captured by sequencing in a study of T-cell memory formation after mild COVID-19. Each CDR3 protein gets one entry after TCRdb re-called the 5' RACE reads with MiXCR. The data contain hundreds of thousands of distinct CDR3 sequences, roughly a sixth of them singletons. This clonotype was seen a few times. V lost 6 bases and J lost 7; bases outside the gene matches: 14. This CDR3 contains 16 residues. This sequence joins TRBV12-3 or TRBV12-4 and TRBJ2-1; TRBD2 agrees at 8 bases. This clonotype was sampled from an adult woman who had mild COVID-19 (a few samples of this study predate the infection). Cell type and time point are not known. The sequencing sample was made of PBMCs or a T cell subset sorted from them (not recorded which). The CDR3, as DNA: TGTGCCAGCAGCTTTGCGGGGGGAGGGCCGATGAATGAGCAGTTCTTC. This codes for CASSFAGGGPMNEQFF.